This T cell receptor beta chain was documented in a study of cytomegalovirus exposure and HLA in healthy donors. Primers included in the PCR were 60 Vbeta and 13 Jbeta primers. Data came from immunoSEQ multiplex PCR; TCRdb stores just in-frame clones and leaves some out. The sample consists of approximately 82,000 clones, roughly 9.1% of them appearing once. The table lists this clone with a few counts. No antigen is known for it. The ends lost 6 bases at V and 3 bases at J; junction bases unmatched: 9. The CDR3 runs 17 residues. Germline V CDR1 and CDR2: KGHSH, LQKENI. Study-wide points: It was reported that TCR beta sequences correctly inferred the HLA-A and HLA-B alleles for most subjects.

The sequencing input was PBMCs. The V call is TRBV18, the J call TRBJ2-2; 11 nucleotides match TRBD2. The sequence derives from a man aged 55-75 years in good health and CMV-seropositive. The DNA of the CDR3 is TGTGCCAGCTCGCCCCTGACTAGCGGGAAGGACACCGGGGAGCTGTTTTTT. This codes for CASSPLTSGKDTGELFF. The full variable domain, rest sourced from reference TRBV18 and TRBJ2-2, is NAGVMQNPRHLVRRRGQEARLRCSPMKGHSHVYWYRQLPEEGLKFMVYLQKENIIDESGMPKERFSAEFPKEGPSILRIQQVVRGDSAAYFCASSPLTSGKDTGELFFGEGSRLTVL.